The next 7 T cell receptor beta chains were all read from a single sample in a study of PD-1 blockade in classical Hodgkin lymphoma. Time point given: newly diagnosed, previously untreated cHL patient sample. Only in-frame clones appear in the TCRdb table, and some are missing; sequencing was by immunoSEQ multiplex PCR. The sample carries 20,000 to 25,000 clones, around 94% recorded once. The sample was peripheral blood mononuclear cells (PBMCs). These receptors all come from a human donor with classical Hodgkin lymphoma.

This clone occurred once. The chain carries TRBV19 and TRBJ1-5, with TRBD1 matching 7 bases. The CDR3 totals 14 residues. With 4 bases clipped from V and 6 bases from J, the junction kept 6 bases outside the gene matches. CDR1 LNHDA and CDR2 SQIVND come from the germline V gene (reference sequence). The DNA for the CDR3 is TGTGCCAGTAGTAAGGGGGCGGAAGGTCAGCCCCAGCATTTT. It translates to CASSKGAEGQPQHF.

The gene calls are TRBV4-1 and TRBJ1-5; TRBD1 is a possible D gene (5 bases). V was pared by 5 bases and J by 4 bases, with 12 bases between. This CDR3 contains 14 residues. Germline assignment: CDR1 MGHRA and CDR2 YSYEKL. The CDR3 DNA reads as TGCGCCAGCAGCGACACGGGGCGGAATCAGCCCCAGCATTTT. The encoded protein is CASSDTGRNQPQHF.

The CDR3 region is CASSQDAGGGEQYF. CDR3 nucleotide sequence: TGCGCCAGCAGCCAAGACGCGGGGGGAGGAGAGCAGTACTTC. The gene calls are TRBV4-1 and TRBJ2-7, with TRBD2 matching over 8 bases. Germline V CDR1 and CDR2: MGHRA, YSYEKL. V gave up 0 bases and J gave up 7 bases; unmatched junction bases: 5. The CDR3 is made up of 14 amino acids.

This clone was picked up a small number of times. The rearrangement joins TRBV6-4 to TRBJ2-3; D possibly matches TRBD1 or TRBD2 (5 bases each). Between the trimmed V and J ends, which lost 7 bases and 4 bases, there was a span of 12 bases. The germline V gene has CDR1 MRHNA and CDR2 SNTAGT. The CDR3 runs to 13 residues. The CDR3 spells CASIRGQADTQYF. The CDR3 DNA reads TGTGCCAGCATACGGGGCCAGGCAGATACGCAGTATTTT.

This clone came up a few times. Other DNA sequences in the same sample also yield this CDR3. This CDR3 reads CASSLSGGRSPLHF. Here the CDR3 DNA reads TGTGCCAGCAGCTTGAGCGGGGGAAGGTCACCCCTCCACTTT. The chain has TRBV5-4 and TRBJ1-6; perhaps TRBD1 as D (5 bases). V was trimmed by 1 base and J by 10 bases, leaving 12 bases between them. Germline V gene sequence: CDR1 SGHNT, CDR2 YYREEE (reference sequence). This CDR3 spans 14 amino acids.

The rearrangement links TRBV6-1 to TRBJ2-5, with 11 bases lining up with TRBD2. Germline V lookup: CDR1 MNHNS, CDR2 SASEGT. The CDR3 is 16 amino acids. J was trimmed by 0 bases and V by 4 bases; bases with no gene match: 4. The chain's CDR3 is CASSGASGRYQETQYF. CDR3 coding DNA: TGTGCCAGCAGTGGGGCTAGCGGGAGGTACCAAGAGACCCAGTACTTC.

As regards this clone: In the same sample, other DNA sequences code for this CDR3. The gene calls are TRBV6-5 and TRBJ2-7; 7 bases align to TRBD1. Per germline, CDR1 MNHEY and CDR2 SVGAGI. This CDR3 spans 13 amino acids. Unmatched junction bases numbered 5, after V lost 6 bases and J lost 3 bases. The CDR3 DNA reads TGTGCCAGCAGGCCCCGACAGGGCTACGAGCAGTACTTC. Translated: CASRPRQGYEQYF.